The source of this T cell receptor beta chain is a study of CD8 T cells in Susac syndrome. The authors reverse transcribed about 0.5 to 1 ug RNA with random hexamers. The authors amplified TCR beta CDR3 across 54 Vbeta and 13 Jbeta using immunoSEQ multiplex PCR. TCRdb reprocessed the immunoSEQ multiplex PCR reads via MiXCR and lists one record per CDR3 protein. The data contain about 160,000 distinct CDR3 sequences, about 91% of them seen just once; the ten biggest clones take up approximately 0.075%. FACS was used to enrich TEMRA cells, whereas the CD8+ and CD4+ T cells were obtained by negative isolation. V lost 4 bases to trimming and J lost 6 bases, with 13 bases between them. The CDR3 has 14 amino acids. Germline loops: CDR1 SGHRS, CDR2 YFSETQ.

Sequenced: CD4+ T cells from PBMCs. This clonotype was sampled from a human donor in good health. V usage is TRBV5-1 and J usage is TRBJ2-2; possible D gene TRBD1, 5 bases. CDR3 DNA: TGCGCCAGCAGCCCCCGACAGTCCCCCGGGGAGCTGTTTTTT. Its protein is CASSPRQSPGELFF.